Described below is a single TCR beta chain sequence and its context. Antigen unknown. PCR primers comprised 60 Vbeta and 13 Jbeta primers. The assay was immunoSEQ multiplex PCR, and TCRdb's table has in-frame clones only and misses some. The table has roughly 100,000 clones, roughly 77% seen once; the top ten hold 10% to 13%. Looked up from germline, CDR1 is GTSNPN and CDR2 is SVGIG (reference sequence). CDR3 length: 13 residues. J lost 9 bases, V lost 1 base, and 5 bases had no gene match. This sample is part of a study of cytomegalovirus exposure and HLA in healthy donors. Turning to the study itself: Of 350 to 400 genotyped donors, 81% grouped in the Caucasian-associated ancestry cluster. Notes on the study in general: Across donors, sequencing depth was assumed by presence/absence analyses to be roughly uniform.

This TCR derives from a woman younger than 30 in good health and CMV-seropositive. The chain has TRBV30 and TRBJ2-1; 8 nucleotides line up with TRBD2. The sequencing input was PBMCs. For the CDR3, the DNA is TGTGCCTGGAGTGAAGGACTAGCCGTTGAGCAGTTCTTC. Translating gives CAWSEGLAVEQFF.